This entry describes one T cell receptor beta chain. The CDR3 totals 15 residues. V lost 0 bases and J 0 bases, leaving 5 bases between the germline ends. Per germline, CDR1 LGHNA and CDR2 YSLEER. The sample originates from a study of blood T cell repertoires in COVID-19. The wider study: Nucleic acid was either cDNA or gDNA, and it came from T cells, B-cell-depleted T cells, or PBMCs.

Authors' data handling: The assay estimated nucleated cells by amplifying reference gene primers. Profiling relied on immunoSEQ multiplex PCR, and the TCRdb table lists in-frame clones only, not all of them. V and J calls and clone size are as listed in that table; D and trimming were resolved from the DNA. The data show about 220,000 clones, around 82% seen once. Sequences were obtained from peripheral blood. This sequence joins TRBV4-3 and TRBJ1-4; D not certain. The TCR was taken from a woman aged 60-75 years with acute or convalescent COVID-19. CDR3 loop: CASSQEQPTNEKLFF. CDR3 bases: TGCGCCAGCAGCCAAGAACAGCCAACTAATGAAAAACTGTTTTTT.